The rows below give T cell receptor beta chains drawn from one sample of a study of blood T cells in healthy people across ages. TCRdb re-derived calls from the 5' RACE reads in MiXCR, one entry per CDR3 protein. The sample contains about 730,000 distinct CDR3 sequences, around 40% of which appear only once. Sequencing used blood. These receptors originate from a woman between 55 and 75 years old in good health. Each CDR3 is given without its conserved first and last residue. Fields, in order: J gene, V gene, CDR3 protein.

>TRBJ2-7|TRBV5-1
ASRIGTSGYEQY
>TRBJ2-7|TRBV7-3
ASSPGGGYEQY
>TRBJ2-7|TRBV15
ATSRDWGRTYEQY
>TRBJ1-1|TRBV12-3/TRBV12-4
ASGRGTEAF
>TRBJ1-4|TRBV5-1
ASSPGGFNEKLF
>NA|TRBV2
AKGLASYNEQY
>TRBJ1-2|TRBV5-1
ASSLEAGDYGYT
>TRBJ1-1|TRBV6-1
ASSEAATGTEAF
>TRBJ1-5|TRBV28
ASNSGQTRSNQPQH
>TRBJ2-7|TRBV5-1
ASSLLDYEQY
>TRBJ2-7|TRBV6-2/TRBV6-3
ASSYLFYEQY
>TRBJ2-2|TRBV20-1
SARQLAGEWSTGELF
>TRBJ2-7|TRBV4-3
ASSQGSGSSYEQY
>TRBJ2-1|TRBV3-1
ASSPYGGSTHEQF
>TRBJ2-6|TRBV9
ASSTRGDSPSGANVLT
>TRBJ1-6|TRBV12-3/TRBV12-4
ASTSGQGYSPLH
>TRBJ1-2|TRBV12-3/TRBV12-4
ASSLGGVGYT
>TRBJ2-7|TRBV29-1
SVEDPRYEQY
>TRBJ2-6|TRBV10-3
AISDGGAGANVLT
>TRBJ2-7|TRBV7-2
ASSLVASEAYEQY
>TRBJ2-1|TRBV29-1
SVEGGVWASTYNEQF
>TRBJ2-5|TRBV20-1
SARSPSSGSTYNEQY
>TRBJ2-7|TRBV20-1
SAAGLKGLHYEQY
>TRBJ1-2|TRBV20-1
SARDRGYGYT
>TRBJ2-7|TRBV25-1
ASSESGRVRYEQY
>TRBJ2-3|TRBV20-1
SARESSGLADTQY
>TRBJ1-4|TRBV20-1
SAAGQGTGKLF
>TRBJ1-3|TRBV20-1
SARDPRNTIY
>TRBJ2-1|TRBV18
ASSPSQGALNEQF
>TRBJ1-2|TRBV6-1
ASRASQTYGYT
>TRBJ1-1|TRBV5-6
ASSLTYEGTEAF
>TRBJ1-5|TRBV7-8
ASSLAPGVAGQYSNQPQH
>TRBJ2-3|TRBV28
AGSSGLSLDTQY
>NA|TRBV20-1
SARDMGGATYEQY
>TRBJ1-5|TRBV12-3/TRBV12-4
ASSQGQEGQPQH
>TRBJ1-2|TRBV20-1
SARGVTGSYGCT
>TRBJ2-5|TRBV4-1
ASSQGGTPQETQY
>TRBJ2-2|TRBV11-1
ASSLLRGTGELF
>TRBJ2-2|TRBV25-1
AGSEFSGMHTGELF
>TRBJ1-2|TRBV9
ASSVAVGQTYGYT
>TRBJ2-2|TRBV12-3/TRBV12-4
ASSFLLADTGELF
>TRBJ2-7|TRBV12-3/TRBV12-4
ASRVAGSSYEQY
>TRBJ2-2|TRBV10-3
AISESSATGELF
>TRBJ2-7|TRBV7-3
ASSLLGGGSYEQY
>TRBJ1-1|TRBV11-2
ASSYSTDNTEAF
>TRBJ2-7|TRBV25-1
ASSEGRLEQY
>TRBJ2-6|TRBV4-3
ASSARASGANVLT
>TRBJ1-6|TRBV20-1
SAAKQSNSPLH
>TRBJ1-5|TRBV4-2
ASSSFRGQPQH
>TRBJ1-1|TRBV5-1
ASGPGEGTEAF
>TRBJ1-5|TRBV2
ASNRDRVGQPQH
>TRBJ2-7|TRBV7-9
ASSSQDSGPYEQY
>TRBJ1-2|TRBV18
ASYGTNANYGYT
>TRBJ2-3|TRBV25-1
ASSGGPTRTDTQY
>TRBJ2-5|TRBV6-6
ASSYPGQEETQY
>NA|TRBV4-3
ASSPRWGPGDREQY
>NA|TRBV6-2/TRBV6-3
ASSSAGFDEQY
>TRBJ1-1|TRBV4-1
ASSQDGDREAF
>TRBJ2-5|TRBV29-1
SLGDRGSGETQY
>TRBJ2-5|TRBV5-1
ASSLGLDYNEQY